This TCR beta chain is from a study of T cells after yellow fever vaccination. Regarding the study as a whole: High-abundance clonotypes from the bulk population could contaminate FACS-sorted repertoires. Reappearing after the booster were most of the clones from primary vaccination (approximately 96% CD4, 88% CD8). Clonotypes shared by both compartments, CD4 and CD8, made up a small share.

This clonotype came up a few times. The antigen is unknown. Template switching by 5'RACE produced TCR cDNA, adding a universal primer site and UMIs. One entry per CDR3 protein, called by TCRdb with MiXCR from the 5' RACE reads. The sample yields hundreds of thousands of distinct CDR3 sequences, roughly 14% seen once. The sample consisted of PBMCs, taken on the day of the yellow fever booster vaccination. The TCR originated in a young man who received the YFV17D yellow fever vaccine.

CDR3 residues: CAIERSGDNEQFF. The CDR3 DNA reads TGCGCCATCGAGCGTAGCGGGGACAATGAGCAGTTCTTC. The chain recombines TRBV10-2 with TRBJ2-1; 8 nucleotides agree with TRBD2. Per the germline V gene, CDR1 is WSHSY and CDR2 is SAAADI. The CDR3 runs 13 residues. Trimming took 10 bases from V and 5 from J; bases not matched to a gene: 7.